What follows are 26 T cell receptor beta chains derived from one specimen sequenced in a study of cytomegalovirus exposure and HLA in healthy donors. It was with 60 Vbeta and 13 Jbeta primers that the PCR ran. Profiled with immunoSEQ multiplex PCR; TCRdb holds only in-frame clones, not every one. The data show roughly 200,000 clones, with roughly 90% seen just once and approximately 0.31% held by the top ten. Material: PBMCs. These receptors originate from a woman younger than 45 in good health and CMV-seronegative.

A few counts support this clone. The rearrangement links TRBV2 to TRBJ2-7; weak D call: TRBD2 (6 bases). CDR3 length equals 15 residues. Trimming removed 7 bases from V and 3 bases from J, with 19 bases in between. Per the germline V gene, CDR1 is SNHLY and CDR2 is FYNNEI. The CDR3 sequence is CASKRSWREVYEQYF. CDR3 coding DNA: TGTGCCAGCAAGAGGTCTTGGCGGGAAGTCTACGAGCAGTACTTC. Full variable domain (rest looked up from reference TRBV2 and TRBJ2-7): EPEVTQTPSHQVTQMGQEVILRCVPISNHLYFYWYRQILGQKVEFLVSFYNNEISEKSEIFDDQFSVERPDGSNFTLKIRSTKLEDSAMYFCASKRSWREVYEQYFGPGTRLTVT.

The genes are TRBV2 and TRBJ2-4, with 7 bases fitting TRBD2. Germline V CDR1 and CDR2: SNHLY, FYNNEI. There are 18 residues in the CDR3. V dropped 0 bases and J dropped 6; count of bases not matched to a gene: 14. The CDR3 loop is CASSEARASGIGGNIQYF. Here the CDR3 DNA reads TGTGCCAGCAGTGAAGCGCGGGCTAGCGGAATTGGTGGAAACATTCAGTACTTC.

Note on this clone: One junction end does not reproduce the germline sequence, and a read error may be involved. The chain couples TRBV4-1 to TRBJ2-7; D is unclear. CDR1 MGHRA and CDR2 YSYEKL come from the germline V gene. The CDR3 contains 13 residues. CDR3 nucleotides: TGCGCCAGAAGCCTCGAGCTAGCCTACGAGCAGTACTTC. As protein: CARSLELAYEQYF.

The gene calls are TRBV7-9 and TRBJ2-1, with D tentatively TRBD2 (5 bases). The V end lost 5 bases, the J end lost 0 bases, and 11 bases lay between the germline ends. The CDR3 is made up of 15 amino acids. CDR1 is SEHNR, CDR2 FQNEAQ, per germline (reference sequence). The DNA for the CDR3 is TGTGCCAGCAGCGTGAGAGGGAGCTCCTACAATGAGCAGTTCTTC. Amino acids: CASSVRGSSYNEQFF.

CDR3 residues: CATSYGGAEAFF. The CDR3 DNA follows: TGTGCCACCTCCTACGGGGGGGCTGAAGCTTTCTTT. The chain links TRBV6-6 to TRBJ1-1, with D possibly matching TRBD1 (5 bases). This CDR3 region has 12 residues. Trimming pared 10 bases from V and 6 bases from J, leaving 15 bases between. Germline lookup yields CDR1 MNHNY and CDR2 SVGAGI (reference sequence).

The rearrangement links TRBV20-1 to TRBJ1-2; unclear D gene. The CDR3 loop spans 11 amino acids. Germline CDR1 reads DFQATT; CDR2 reads SNEGSKA (reference sequence). CDR3: CILRDNYGYTF. The CDR3, as DNA: TGCATTCTCCGAGATAACTATGGCTACACCTTC.

V and J are TRBV7-8 and TRBJ2-6; no clear D. The V gene lost 5 bases and the J gene lost 12 bases, with 11 bases spanning the gap. This CDR3 has 12 amino acids. Germline CDR1 SGHVS, CDR2 FQNEAQ. CDR3 DNA: TGTGCCAGCAGCGCCGACATAACCGTCCTGACTTTC. This sequence encodes CASSADITVLTF. The full variable domain, completed using reference TRBV7-8 and TRBJ2-6, is GAGVSQSPRYKVAKRGQDVALRCDPISGHVSLFWYQQALGQGPEFLTYFQNEAQLDKSGLPSDRFFAERPEGSVSTLKIQRTQQEDSAVYLCASSADITVLTFGAGSRLTVL.

V and J are TRBV5-8 and TRBJ2-7; TRBD1 matches 10 bases. In germline, CDR1 is SGHTS, CDR2 YDEGEE. V was clipped by 3 bases and J by 4 bases; unmatched bases: 7. The CDR3 is 15 amino acids. The CDR3 is CASSWNRDRGYEQYF. The CDR3 nucleotides read TGTGCCAGCAGCTGGAATCGGGACAGGGGATACGAGCAGTACTTC. The variable domain in full, completed from reference TRBV5-8 and TRBJ2-7, reads EAGVTQSPTHLIKTRGQQATLRCSPISGHTSVYWYQQALGLGLQFLLWYDEGEERNRGNFPPRFSGRQFPNYSSELNVNALELEDSALYLCASSWNRDRGYEQYFGPGTRLTVT.

This chain links TRBV7-8 with TRBJ2-4; 9 nucleotides agree with TRBD2. The CDR3 loop spans 18 amino acids. Germline CDR1 SGHVS, CDR2 FQNEAQ. The V gene end was trimmed by 5 bases and the J gene end by 1 base; junction bases not matched to a gene: 12. The CDR3, as DNA: TGTGCCAGCAGCCCTTCATTGCGGGAGGGAGGGGCCAAAAACATTCAGTACTTC. Residues: CASSPSLREGGAKNIQYF.

The chain has TRBV5-6 and TRBJ1-2; D may be TRBD1 (5 bases). Germline assignment: CDR1 SGHDT and CDR2 YYEEEE. The CDR3 loop spans 15 amino acids. The germline V and J ends were trimmed by 0 bases and 6 bases, with 15 bases remaining between them. The CDR3 nucleotides are TGTGCCAGCAGCTTGGGTATGGAGGGGCATGATGGCTACACCTTC. Its translation: CASSLGMEGHDGYTF. The full variable domain, rest sourced from reference TRBV5-6 and TRBJ1-2, is DAGVTQSPTHLIKTRGQQVTLRCSPKSGHDTVSWYQQALGQGPQFIFQYYEEEERQRGNFPDRFSGHQFPNYSSELNVNALLLGDSALYLCASSLGMEGHDGYTFGSGTRLTVV.

V gene TRBV27 combines with J gene TRBJ1-2; 9 bases are shared with TRBD1. The V gene's germline CDR1 is MNHEY and CDR2 SMNVEV (reference sequence). The CDR3 totals 13 residues. J lost 8 bases, V lost 7 bases, and 8 bases had no gene match. For the CDR3, the DNA is TGTGCCAGCATGGCCGGGACAGGGAAGGGCTACACCTTC. Its protein product is CASMAGTGKGYTF.

The CDR3 is CASSSLYNYGYTF. In nucleotides, the CDR3 is TGTGCCAGCAGTTCCCTATATAACTATGGCTACACCTTC. The chain combines TRBV7-9 with TRBJ1-2, with unresolved D. Germline V CDR1 and CDR2: SEHNR, FQNEAQ (reference sequence). This CDR3 region has 13 residues. Trimming pared 6 bases from V and 1 base from J, leaving 9 bases between.

The rearrangement joins TRBV7-9 to TRBJ2-2; D is unresolved. The V end was cut by 0 bases, the J end by 2 bases, with 4 bases between. In germline, CDR1 is SEHNR, CDR2 FQNEAQ (reference sequence). The length of the CDR3 is 14 residues. The CDR3 loop is CASSLALNTGELFF. The CDR3, as DNA: TGTGCCAGCAGCTTAGCGCTAAACACCGGGGAGCTGTTTTTT.

The chain recombines TRBV5-1 with TRBJ2-1; TRBD2 matches at 9 bases. Losses at the gene ends were 0 bases for V and 10 bases for J; bases not matched to a gene: 8. The CDR3 contains 15 residues. Germline V gene lookup returns CDR1 SGHRS and CDR2 YFSETQ. The CDR3 bases are TGCGCCAGCAGCTTGGGGCGGGAGGGCCGTGAAGAGCAGTTCTTC. This translates into CASSLGREGREEQFF.

This chain connects TRBV2 to TRBJ2-5; 9 bases align to TRBD2. V gave up 7 bases and J gave up 2 bases; unmatched junction bases: 5. There are 14 residues in the CDR3. Looked up from germline, CDR1 is SNHLY and CDR2 is FYNNEI. The CDR3 sequence is CASTRGGAQETQYF. CDR3 DNA sequence: TGTGCCAGCACGCGGGGGGGGGCACAAGAGACCCAGTACTTC.

The genes are TRBV25-1 and TRBJ2-7; TRBD2 is a possible D gene (6 bases). This CDR3 spans 16 amino acids. Trimming cost V 4 bases and J 1 base, with 17 bases left between them. Per germline, CDR1 MGHDK and CDR2 SYGVNS. Here the CDR3 DNA reads TGTGCCAGCAGTGGTGGAGGGGCGACCCCTTCCTACGAGCAGTACTTC. Protein product: CASSGGGATPSYEQYF.

The CDR3 bases are TGTGCCAGCAGCGACAGGGTTGCGAGCGGAAATGAGCAGTTCTTC. Residues: CASSDRVASGNEQFF. The rearrangement links TRBV7-9 to TRBJ2-1, with 7 bases matching TRBD1. Germline V CDR1 and CDR2: SEHNR, FQNEAQ (reference sequence). Trimming removed 5 bases from V and 7 bases from J; junction bases left unmatched: 11. The CDR3 covers 15 residues.

The chain employs TRBV7-9 and TRBJ2-1; D gene uncertain. V was trimmed by 5 bases and J by 0 bases, leaving 11 bases between them. The CDR3 loop spans 15 amino acids. Germline V CDR1 and CDR2: SEHNR, FQNEAQ (reference sequence). The CDR3 region has the DNA TGTGCCAGCAGCCCGGGTAGGAGCTCCTACAATGAGCAGTTCTTC. Translating gives CASSPGRSSYNEQFF.

The rearrangement links TRBV28 to TRBJ2-5, with D hard to call. Germline lookup yields CDR1 MDHEN and CDR2 SYDVKM. With 6 bases removed from V and 5 bases from J, the gap between germline ends came to 16 bases. The CDR3 spans 14 residues. In DNA, the CDR3 is TGTGCCAGCAGGAAGAAGCCCTACCGGGAGACCCAGTACTTC. Its translation: CASRKKPYRETQYF.

This clone turned up a few times. The chain carries TRBV21-1 and TRBJ2-5; TRBD2 is taken as the D call from the table, unchecked against the DNA. TRBV21-1 is tagged as a pseudogene. The CDR3 sequence is 14 residues long. CDR3 in amino acids: CASSKSGTKKTQYF. The DNA of the CDR3 is TGTGCCAGCAGCAAAAGCGGGACTAAGAAGACCCAGTACTTC.

The rearrangement uses TRBV6-1 and TRBJ1-4; D uncertain. V shed 5 bases and J shed 3 bases, with 13 bases lying between them. The germline V gene encodes CDR1 MNHNS and CDR2 SASEGT. The CDR3 has 15 residues. Written as DNA, the CDR3 is TGTGCCAGCAGTAAAACCGACTCCGCTAATGAAAAACTGTTTTTT. Residues: CASSKTDSANEKLFF.

The chain links TRBV19 to TRBJ1-1; D call uncertain. Per the germline V gene, CDR1 is LNHDA and CDR2 is SQIVND (reference sequence). This CDR3 region has 13 residues. Between the trimmed V and J ends, which lost 5 bases and 2 bases, there was a span of 9 bases. The CDR3: CASSVTINTEAFF. For the CDR3, the DNA is TGTGCCAGTAGTGTAACAATAAACACTGAAGCTTTCTTT.

This chain uses TRBV7-6 with TRBJ2-5; D gene ambiguous. The DNA end favors TRBJ2-7, so the J call may be wrong. From germline, CDR1 is SGHVS and CDR2 FNYEAQ. This CDR3 is 11 amino acids long. CDR3 nucleotides: TGTGCCAGCAGCTTCTCCTACGAGCAGTACTTC. Amino acid sequence: CASSFSYEQYF.

This sequence joins TRBV5-4 and TRBJ2-1; 8 bases match TRBD2. The CDR3 totals 14 residues. Germline V gene lookup returns CDR1 SGHNT and CDR2 YYREEE (reference sequence). Unmatched junction bases numbered 3, after V lost 0 bases and J lost 7 bases. CDR3: CASSLVAGRNEQFF. The CDR3 bases are TGTGCCAGCAGCTTGGTAGCGGGGAGGAATGAGCAGTTCTTC.

Only one count was recorded for this clone. The rearrangement joins TRBV6-6 to TRBJ2-7; possible D gene TRBD2, 6 bases. V gave up 5 bases and J gave up 2 bases, with 13 bases separating them. CDR3 length: 14 residues. The germline CDR1 and CDR2 sequences are MNHNY and SVGAGI (reference sequence). Here the CDR3 reads CASSPTRTTYEQYF. CDR3 bases: TGTGCCAGCAGTCCGACTAGAACTACCTACGAGCAGTACTTC.

This clone has a single count. V usage is TRBV5-6 and J usage is TRBJ1-1; D ambiguous. CDR3 length equals 14 residues. V lost 6 bases and J lost 3, with 15 bases in between. The germline V gene encodes CDR1 SGHDT and CDR2 YYEEEE. The CDR3 nucleotides are TGTGCCAGCACCCTGGGTGGAGACTACACTGAAGCTTTCTTT. Translating it yields CASTLGGDYTEAFF.